This T cell receptor beta chain is drawn from a study of T cell changes during pregnancy in multiple sclerosis. The assay was immunoSEQ multiplex PCR, and TCRdb's table has in-frame clones only and misses some. In the table there are tens of thousands of clones, almost 95% of which are singletons. This clone has only one observation. The V gene's germline CDR1 is LNHDA and CDR2 SQIVND (reference sequence). CDR3 length: 12 amino acids. Trimming removed 3 bases at V and 13 bases at J, with 13 bases between. The starting material was CD4+ T cells from peripheral blood mononuclear cells, obtained after pregnancy. This TCR was recovered from a female donor with multiple sclerosis, enrolled in a pregnancy study. This chain uses TRBV19 with TRBJ2-1; D is uncertain. In nucleotides, the CDR3 is TGTGCCAGTAGTATTGTTTCGACTCTACAGTTCTTC. This encodes CASSIVSTLQFF.